This T cell receptor (beta chain) is from a study of cytomegalovirus exposure and HLA in healthy donors. Study details: In an earlier analysis, some 110 million unique TCR beta sequences were found from some 180 million T cells. Approximately 80 million unique TCRs from HLA-typed donors were held in an early data release.

Study results and caveats: Exclusion applied to some V segments, including TRBV6-2 and TRBV6-3, as they were indistinguishable.

A remark on this clone: Its antigen is as yet unknown.

V was cut by 0 bases and J by 4 bases, with 12 bases left in between. The germline CDR1 and CDR2 sequences are MNHNS and SASEGT. The CDR3 runs 15 residues. Researchers ran the PCR with 60 Vbeta and 13 Jbeta primers. Sequencing used immunoSEQ multiplex PCR; TCRdb keeps in-frame clones, though not all of them. Of about 150,000 clones in the sample, roughly 80% were seen once. Sequencing was performed on PBMCs. The chain uses TRBV6-1 and TRBJ1-1; tentatively, D is TRBD1 (5 bases). This sequence originates from a woman between 50 and 59 years old in good health and CMV-seropositive. In nucleotides, the CDR3 is TGTGCCAGCAGTGAAGCGGGTTTAGGGGCCACTGAAGCTTTCTTT. Amino acids: CASSEAGLGATEAFF.